This TCR beta chain was sequenced during a study of spatial heterogeneity in lung cancer. Study-level points and caveats: Counts of expanded alpha and beta TCRs within tumors tracked the tumor nonsynonymous mutation count.

In its sample, this clonotype ranks as medium-sized (0.01 to 0.1%). Its antigen is unknown. Little can be read into the size of this beta chain, an off-target read in a library designed for alpha chains. Every TCR cDNA molecule bore its own unique molecular identifier. In TCRdb, the 5' RACE reads were re-called with MiXCR into one record per CDR3 protein. The sample yields 8,700 or so distinct CDR3 sequences, 14% seen once. As to time point: sample taken at primary tumor resection. Germline V gene sequence: CDR1 SQVTM, CDR2 ANQGSEA. Trimming cost V 6 bases and J 4 bases; bases outside gene matches: 11. The CDR3 length is 14 residues.

Sequenced material: lung tumor tissue, taken at surgery. V is TRBV29-1 and J is TRBJ1-2; 7 nucleotides align to TRBD1. This sequence was found in a male donor with early-stage non-small cell lung cancer. The CDR3 protein is CSVLGDRAFYGYTF. The DNA of the CDR3 is TGCAGCGTACTGGGAGACAGGGCTTTCTATGGCTACACCTTC. Combining the CDR3 with reference TRBV29-1 and TRBJ1-2 gives the whole variable domain SAVISQKPSRDICQRGTSLTIQCQVDSQVTMMFWYRQQPGQSLTLIATANQGSEATYESGFVIDKFPISRPNLTFSTLTVSNMSPEDSSIYLCSVLGDRAFYGYTFGSGTRLTVV.